One and the same sample provided the 29 T cell receptor beta chains below, sequenced in a study of T-cell reconstitution after alpha-beta-depleted transplantation in children. Unique molecular identifiers featured in how the TCRbeta library was prepared. TCRdb independently ran MiXCR on the PCR reads; one entry per CDR3 protein. This sample carries about 580,000 distinct CDR3 sequences, under 25% of them seen once, and the ten largest clones take about 14%. The material sequenced was PBMCs, mostly from graft donor cells, taken 360 days after TCRalphabeta/CD19-depleted stem cell transplant. These receptors were collected from a boy under two years old who had a stem cell transplant for acute myeloid leukemia, so the T cells may come from the graft donor.

At least ten counts were recorded for this clonotype. The rearrangement uses TRBV29-1 and TRBJ2-7; a possible D gene is TRBD2 (5 bases). CDR1 is SQVTM and CDR2 is ANQGSEA in the germline V gene. CDR3 length: 11 residues. V lost 6 bases and J lost 3, with 9 bases in between. CDR3 coding DNA: TGCAGCGTGGCGGGCAACTACGAGCAGTACTTC. Its translation: CSVAGNYEQYF.

In its sample, this clonotype was seen many times. The chain combines TRBV29-1 with TRBJ2-2; no firm D call. Germline V gives CDR1 SQVTM, CDR2 ANQGSEA. The CDR3 extends over 15 amino acids. Trimming shortened V by 0 bases and J by 2 bases, and 10 bases separated the two germline ends. CDR3 loop: CSVEELNHNTGELFF. CDR3 DNA sequence: TGCAGCGTTGAAGAACTGAACCATAACACCGGGGAGCTGTTTTTT.

The rearrangement joins TRBV6-5 to TRBJ1-1; D remains ambiguous. Germline V lookup: CDR1 MNHEY, CDR2 SVGAGI. With 0 bases removed from V and 7 bases from J, the gap between germline ends came to 6 bases. The CDR3 covers 12 residues. The CDR3 loop reads CASSYSHSEAFF. The CDR3 DNA is TGTGCCAGCAGTTACTCGCACAGTGAAGCTTTCTTT.

This clonotype was detected once. The CDR3 reads CASSPTRGRYEQYF. CDR3 sequence (DNA): TGTGCCAGCAGTCCTACCAGGGGGAGGTACGAGCAGTACTTC. V usage is TRBV12-3 or TRBV12-4 and J usage is TRBJ2-7; D perhaps matches TRBD1 (7 bases). Trimming cost V 5 bases and J 4 bases, with 15 bases left between them. The CDR3 is 14 amino acids.

This clonotype was seen more than once but under ten times. The chain carries TRBV20-1 and TRBJ2-7, with TRBD1 identical over 7 bases. The CDR3 runs to 12 residues. Germline-derived CDR1 and CDR2 are DFQATT and SNEGSKA (reference sequence). The ends lost 2 bases at V and 6 bases at J; junction bases unmatched: 4. The CDR3 spells CSARQGVGEQYF. CDR3 coding DNA: TGCAGTGCTAGACAGGGGGTTGGCGAGCAGTACTTC.

The V call is TRBV24-1, the J call TRBJ2-7; 11 bases line up with TRBD2. This CDR3 region has 19 residues. Germline V lookup: CDR1 KGHDR, CDR2 SFDVKD. Unmatched junction bases numbered 10, after V lost 1 base and J lost 0 bases. CDR3 amino acids: CATSDFGTSGILSSYEQYV. The CDR3 bases are TGTGCCACCAGTGATTTTGGGACTAGCGGAATCTTGAGCTCCTACGAGCAGTACGTC.

V and J are TRBV5-1 and TRBJ2-2; D ambiguous. V was clipped by 4 bases and J by 5 bases, with 9 bases between them. Germline CDR1 reads SGHRS; CDR2 reads YFSETQ. The CDR3 consists of 13 residues. CDR3 DNA: TGCGCCAGCAGCCCGGAACAGACCGGGGAGCTGTTTTTT. It specifies CASSPEQTGELFF.

This clonotype was counted a few times. J is TRBJ2-1 and V is TRBV7-9; 12 nucleotides align to TRBD2. The junction had 7 bases not matched to a gene; V was cut back by 7 bases and J by 0 bases. The CDR3 is 17 amino acids. In germline, CDR1 is SEHNR, CDR2 FQNEAQ (reference sequence). The CDR3 nucleotides are TGTGCCAGCATTAGGACTAGCGGGGTGAGCTCCTACAATGAGCAGTTCTTC. Its protein is CASIRTSGVSSYNEQFF. Based on the CDR3 plus reference TRBV7-9 and TRBJ2-1, the full variable domain is DTGVSQNPRHKITKRGQNVTFRCDPISEHNRLYWYRQTLGQGPEFLTYFQNEAQLEKSRLLSDRFSAERPKGSFSTLEIQRTEQGDSAMYLCASIRTSGVSSYNEQFFGPGTRLTVL.

This clonotype was counted between two and nine times. The chain joins TRBV24-1 to TRBJ2-2, with 11 bases that match TRBD1. Trimming at V came to 3 bases and at J to 6 bases, leaving 8 bases not matched to a gene. Per germline, CDR1 KGHDR and CDR2 SFDVKD. The length of the CDR3 is 17 residues. In DNA form, the CDR3 reads TGTGCCACCAGTGATGCGCAGGGACAGGGGGGCGCCGGGGAGCTGTTTTTT. Protein sequence: CATSDAQGQGGAGELFF.

The rearrangement links TRBV28 to TRBJ1-1; the match to TRBD1 covers 8 bases. V shed 5 bases and J 5 bases; nucleotides not matched to a gene: 7. The length of the CDR3 is 14 residues. Looked up from germline, CDR1 is MDHEN and CDR2 is SYDVKM. The CDR3 DNA reads as TGTGCCAGCAGTCTCAACAGGGGGGGTACTGAAGCTTTCTTT. It specifies CASSLNRGGTEAFF. Supplemented by reference TRBV28 and TRBJ1-1, the full variable domain reads DVKVTQSSRYLVKRTGEKVFLECVQDMDHENMFWYRQDPGLGLRLIYFSYDVKMKEKGDIPEGYSVSREKKERFSLILESASTNQTSMYLCASSLNRGGTEAFFGQGTRLTVV.

This clonotype occurred a few times. The chain couples TRBV12-3 or TRBV12-4 to TRBJ2-5; the match to TRBD1 covers 10 bases. This CDR3 spans 15 amino acids. After removal of 5 bases from V and 2 bases from J, the junction contained 5 bases not matched to a gene. In DNA form, the CDR3 reads TGTGCCAGCAGTCCCACGGACAGGGGGCAAGAGACCCAGTACTTC. Translating gives CASSPTDRGQETQYF.

This clonotype occurred once. DNA for the CDR3: TGCGCCAGCAGCGGTGGACAGGGGCCTTTGCAGTTCTTC. Translating it yields CASSGGQGPLQFF. The V call is TRBV5-1, the J call TRBJ2-1; 9 nucleotides line up with TRBD1. With V trimmed by 4 bases and J by 12 bases, 8 bases remained unmatched. This CDR3 is built from 13 residues. CDR1 is SGHRS, CDR2 YFSETQ, per germline.

The chain has TRBV28 and TRBJ2-2; possibly TRBD1 for D (6 bases). CDR1 and CDR2 (germline): MDHEN, SYDVKM. CDR3 length: 14 residues. The V gene lost 6 bases and the J gene lost 0 bases, with 8 bases spanning the gap. The CDR3 loop is CASRGHPNTGELFF. The CDR3 DNA reads as TGTGCCAGCAGGGGACACCCGAACACCGGGGAGCTGTTTTTT.

This clonotype has a count of ten or more. The rearrangement joins TRBV29-1 to TRBJ2-5; D unresolved. V was clipped by 2 bases and J by 5 bases, with 15 bases between them. There are 14 residues in the CDR3. CDR1 is SQVTM and CDR2 is ANQGSEA in the germline V gene. The CDR3 sequence is CSVEWAITRETQYF. DNA for the CDR3: TGCAGCGTTGAATGGGCTATCACGAGGGAGACCCAGTACTTC. The whole variable domain, remainder taken from reference TRBV29-1 and TRBJ2-5, is SAVISQKPSRDICQRGTSLTIQCQVDSQVTMMFWYRQQPGQSLTLIATANQGSEATYESGFVIDKFPISRPNLTFSTLTVSNMSPEDSSIYLCSVEWAITRETQYFGPGTRLLVL.

The rearrangement joins TRBV18 to TRBJ2-5; the D gene could be TRBD1 or TRBD2 (5 bases each). CDR1 and CDR2 (germline): KGHSH, LQKENI. The CDR3 runs 14 residues. Trimming left V 5 bases short and J 5 bases short, with 15 bases between. This CDR3 is CASSSPQGGETQYF. The CDR3 region has the DNA TGTGCCAGCTCATCGCCGCAGGGCGGGGAGACCCAGTACTTC.

This clonotype was seen a few times. The chain has TRBV7-2 and TRBJ1-2, with D tentatively TRBD1 (6 bases). CDR3 size: 13 residues. Trimming shortened V by 4 bases and J by 4 bases, and 10 bases separated the two germline ends. Germline CDR1 and CDR2: SGHTA and FQGNSA. CDR3 sequence reads: CASSSGHRYGYTF. As DNA, the CDR3 is TGTGCCAGCAGCTCGGGACACCGCTATGGCTACACCTTC.

This clonotype was picked up many times. Germline is not matched at one junction end, which may reflect a read error. The chain couples TRBV12-3 or TRBV12-4 to TRBJ2-1, with TRBD2 identical over 8 bases. The CDR3 totals 15 residues. CDR3 protein: CASSLAGDYYNEQFF. As DNA, the CDR3 is TGTGCCAGCAGTCTAGCGGGCGACTACTACAATGAGCAGTTCTTC.

This clonotype came up many times. The chain carries TRBV20-1 and TRBJ2-7; TRBD1 matches 7 bases. CDR3 length: 11 residues. With V trimmed by 4 bases and J by 5 bases, 2 bases remained unmatched. Germline lookup yields CDR1 DFQATT and CDR2 SNEGSKA (reference sequence). The chain's CDR3 is CSAITGDEQYF. The CDR3 nucleotides read TGCAGTGCTATAACAGGGGACGAGCAGTACTTC.

This clonotype was recorded at least ten times. The chain couples TRBV20-1 to TRBJ1-4; TRBD1 agrees at 9 bases. Germline V gene data show CDR1 as DFQATT and CDR2 as SNEGSKA (reference sequence). This CDR3 is 13 amino acids long. The V segment lost 3 bases and the J segment 7 bases; nucleotides outside the gene matches: 3. Here the CDR3 reads CSARGTGSEKLFF. The CDR3 nucleotides read TGCAGTGCTAGGGGGACAGGGAGTGAAAAACTGTTTTTT.

This clonotype has at least ten counts. J is TRBJ2-3 and V is TRBV20-1, with D possibly matching TRBD2 (5 bases). Germline lookup yields CDR1 DFQATT and CDR2 SNEGSKA (reference sequence). The CDR3 is 13 residues long. Trimming took off 8 bases at V and 2 bases at J, with 14 bases between the two ends. CDR3 sequence reads: CSPIRETTDTQYF. CDR3 sequence (DNA): TGCAGTCCGATCCGGGAAACCACAGATACGCAGTATTTT.

The chain has TRBV20-1 and TRBJ2-3; TRBD2 matches at 10 bases. The germline gives CDR1 DFQATT, CDR2 SNEGSKA (reference sequence). The length of the CDR3 is 18 residues. The V and J ends lost 0 bases and 3 bases, in that order; junction bases with no gene match: 12. The CDR3 DNA is TGCAGTGCTAGAGAGCGGACAGCTCCACTAGCGGGAACAGATACGCAGTATTTT. Translating gives CSARERTAPLAGTDTQYF.

The J gene is TRBJ2-1, the V gene TRBV20-1; 10 bases align to TRBD2. Per germline, CDR1 DFQATT and CDR2 SNEGSKA (reference sequence). Trimming at V came to 6 bases and at J to 5 bases, leaving 7 bases not matched to a gene. CDR3 length: 14 residues. CDR3 region: CSANSGGTNNEQFF. The CDR3 DNA sequence: TGCAGTGCAAATAGCGGGGGGACTAACAATGAGCAGTTCTTC.

This clonotype was detected only a few times. The rearrangement joins TRBV6-1 to TRBJ1-1; D is unresolved. This CDR3 has 15 residues. From germline, CDR1 is MNHNS and CDR2 SASEGT. V was trimmed by 2 bases and J by 3 bases, leaving 13 bases between them. As DNA, the CDR3 is TGTGCCAGCAGTGAATTAGTGGGCGCGGACACTGAAGCTTTCTTT. The encoded protein is CASSELVGADTEAFF.

V and J are TRBV20-1 and TRBJ2-6; D remains unclear. This CDR3 is built from 14 residues. CDR1 is DFQATT and CDR2 is SNEGSKA in the germline V gene (reference sequence). Deletions cut 2 bases from V and 0 bases from J, with 5 bases between. The CDR3 sequence: CSARSSSGANVLTF. CDR3 sequence (DNA): TGCAGTGCTAGATCAAGCTCTGGGGCCAACGTCCTGACTTTC.

The CDR3 protein is CSVEVPGKGNTEAFF. Here the CDR3 DNA reads TGCAGCGTTGAAGTCCCAGGGAAGGGGAACACTGAAGCTTTCTTT. J is TRBJ1-1 and V is TRBV29-1; D might be TRBD1 (5 bases). Between the trimmed V and J ends, which lost 1 base and 1 base, there was a span of 13 bases. Germline-derived CDR1 and CDR2 are SQVTM and ANQGSEA. CDR3 length: 15 residues.

The chain links TRBV20-1 to TRBJ1-5; 9 bases are shared with TRBD1. The V gene's germline CDR1 is DFQATT and CDR2 SNEGSKA (reference sequence). Unmatched junction bases numbered 6, after V lost 8 bases and J lost 4 bases. The CDR3 is made up of 13 amino acids. The CDR3 is CSSGQGINQPQHF. As DNA, the CDR3 is TGCAGTTCGGGACAGGGAATTAATCAGCCCCAGCATTTT.

The chain is built from TRBV9 and TRBJ2-1; 10 nucleotides line up with TRBD2. The junction had 7 bases not matched to a gene; V was cut back by 0 bases and J by 10 bases. The CDR3 consists of 15 residues. Per germline, CDR1 SGDLS and CDR2 YYNGEE. In DNA form, the CDR3 reads TGTGCCAGCAGCGTAGTCCTAGCGGGGGCAGGGGAGCAGTTCTTC. Protein: CASSVVLAGAGEQFF.

There are a few counts of this clonotype. In DNA form, the CDR3 reads TGTGCCAGCAGTTTCGGGATCAGGGGGGCCCACACAGATACGCAGTATTTT. Translated: CASSFGIRGAHTDTQYF. The rearrangement joins TRBV28 to TRBJ2-3; TRBD1 is a possible D gene (7 bases). The germline V gene encodes CDR1 MDHEN and CDR2 SYDVKM. The CDR3 extends over 17 amino acids. V was shortened by 3 bases and J by 2 bases, with 18 bases between the two germline ends.

This clonotype was detected a few times. The chain's CDR3 is CASSEPRYHDTQYF. CDR3 DNA: TGTGCCAGCAGTGAACCCCGATACCACGATACGCAGTATTTT. The J gene is TRBJ2-3, the V gene TRBV2; no firm D call. Germline V gene lookup returns CDR1 SNHLY and CDR2 FYNNEI. Deletions cut 2 bases from V and 6 bases from J, with 12 bases between. CDR3 length: 14 residues.